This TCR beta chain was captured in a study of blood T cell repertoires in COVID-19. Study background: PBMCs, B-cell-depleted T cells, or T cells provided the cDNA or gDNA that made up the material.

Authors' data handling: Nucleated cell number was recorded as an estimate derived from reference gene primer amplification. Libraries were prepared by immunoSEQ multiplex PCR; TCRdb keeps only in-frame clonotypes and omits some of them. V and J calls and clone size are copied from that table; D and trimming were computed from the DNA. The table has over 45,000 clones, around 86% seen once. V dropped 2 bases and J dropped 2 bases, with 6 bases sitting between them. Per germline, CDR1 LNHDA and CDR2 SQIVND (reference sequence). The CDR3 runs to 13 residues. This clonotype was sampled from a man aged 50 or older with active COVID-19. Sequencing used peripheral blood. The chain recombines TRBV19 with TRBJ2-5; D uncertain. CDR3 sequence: CASSITNQETQYF. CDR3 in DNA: TGTGCCAGTAGTATAACAAATCAAGAGACCCAGTACTTC.